The 17 T cell receptor beta chains below all came from one sample that was sequenced in a study of control samples from healthy donors and cancer patients. Assay: immunoSEQ multiplex PCR; the TCRdb copy retains only in-frame clones and omits some. The sample lists roughly 70,000 clones, 94% seen once, with 2.8% in the top ten. Sample: blood. The receptors here all came from a woman in her 30s in good health.

The chain is built from TRBV28 and TRBJ1-6; D call uncertain. Trimming shortened V by 3 bases and J by 14 bases, and 11 bases separated the two germline ends. The CDR3 covers 12 residues. Germline V gene sequence: CDR1 MDHEN, CDR2 SYDVKM. CDR3 coding DNA: TGTGCCAGCAGTTTCGGCCGAATATCCCTCCACTTT. Translated, it gives CASSFGRISLHF.

The chain recombines TRBV7-9 with TRBJ2-1; D is uncertain. This CDR3 has 17 amino acids. Germline V gene sequence: CDR1 SEHNR, CDR2 FQNEAQ (reference sequence). V was clipped by 1 base and J by 0 bases, with 13 bases between them. The chain's CDR3 is CASSLVPGLSSYNEQFF. DNA of the CDR3: TGTGCCAGCAGCTTAGTCCCCGGGCTCAGCTCCTACAATGAGCAGTTCTTC.

The rearrangement joins TRBV2 to TRBJ1-2, with 7 bases lining up with TRBD1. There are 15 residues in the CDR3. V trimming: 5 bases; J trimming: 2 bases; junction bases outside the gene matches: 8. Germline CDR1 is SNHLY and CDR2 is FYNNEI. In nucleotides, the CDR3 is TGTGCCAGCAGTTCGGGACAGCGGATGAACTATGGCTACACCTTC. Protein sequence: CASSSGQRMNYGYTF.

The V and J genes are TRBV29-1 and TRBJ2-1; D possibly corresponds to TRBD1 (6 bases). The CDR3 is 14 amino acids. Deletions cut 6 bases from V and 0 bases from J, with 12 bases between. CDR1 is SQVTM and CDR2 is ANQGSEA in the germline V gene. This CDR3 reads CSVEDSSSYNEQFF. The CDR3 region has the DNA TGCAGCGTAGAGGACAGCAGCTCCTACAATGAGCAGTTCTTC.

The chain links TRBV18 to TRBJ1-5; maybe TRBD1 (5 bases). The CDR3 consists of 15 residues. Germline CDR1 is KGHSH and CDR2 is LQKENI. V dropped 5 bases and J dropped 6 bases, with 17 bases sitting between them. CDR3 loop: CASSSLGVRGQPQHF. CDR3 in DNA: TGTGCCAGCTCATCTTTAGGGGTTAGGGGTCAGCCCCAGCATTTT.

J is TRBJ1-2 and V is TRBV28; D not resolved. Looked up from germline, CDR1 is MDHEN and CDR2 is SYDVKM. The CDR3 has 13 residues. The V and J ends lost 6 bases and 5 bases respectively, with 13 bases between them. Here the CDR3 DNA reads TGTGCCAGCAGCCCGGCGCGGGGTTATGGCTACACCTTC. Residues: CASSPARGYGYTF.

In DNA form, the CDR3 reads TGTGCCAGTTCCTCCGGGACAGGGGGCGGTTTCACTGAAGCTTTCTTT. Protein sequence: CASSSGTGGGFTEAFF. The rearrangement joins TRBV19 to TRBJ1-1, with 12 bases identical to TRBD1. The CDR3 sequence is 16 residues long. V dropped 8 bases and J dropped 4; count of bases not matched to a gene: 11. Germline V gives CDR1 LNHDA, CDR2 SQIVND (reference sequence).

V is TRBV6-6 and J is TRBJ1-4, with 9 nucleotides matching TRBD1. The CDR3 extends over 14 amino acids. Germline V CDR1 and CDR2: MNHNY, SVGAGI (reference sequence). V was pared by 6 bases and J by 5 bases, with 4 bases of the junction left unmatched. The CDR3 sequence is CASSRQGGNEKLFF. The CDR3 DNA reads TGTGCCAGCAGCAGACAGGGGGGGAATGAAAAACTGTTTTTT.

V and J are TRBV14 and TRBJ1-5; no reliable D call. CDR1 is SGHDN and CDR2 is FVKESK in the germline V gene. V lost 0 bases to trimming and J lost 1 base, with 16 bases between them. CDR3 length: 18 residues. CDR3: CASSQDNWVQASNQPQHF. CDR3 bases: TGTGCCAGCAGCCAAGATAATTGGGTCCAGGCAAGCAATCAGCCCCAGCATTTT. Filled out from reference TRBV14 and TRBJ1-5, the complete variable domain reads EAGVTQFPSHSVIEKGQTVTLRCDPISGHDNLYWYRRVMGKEIKFLLHFVKESKQDESGMPNNRFLAERTGGTYSTLKVQPAELEDSGVYFCASSQDNWVQASNQPQHFGDGTRLSIL.

The genes are TRBV15 and TRBJ2-7; 7 bases map to TRBD1. V dropped 3 bases and J dropped 0; count of bases not matched to a gene: 5. This CDR3 contains 15 residues. Germline CDR1 and CDR2: LNHNV and YYDKDF (reference sequence). Written as DNA, the CDR3 is TGTGCCACCAGCAGGGATCGGACAGGCTCCTACGAGCAGTACTTC. Translated, it gives CATSRDRTGSYEQYF.

The genes are TRBV5-1 and TRBJ2-2, with TRBD1 matching over 9 bases. V was clipped by 3 bases and J by 3 bases; unmatched bases: 3. The CDR3 contains 15 residues. Germline lookup yields CDR1 SGHRS and CDR2 YFSETQ. The CDR3 sequence is CASSWTGAHTGELFF. The CDR3 coding sequence is TGCGCCAGCAGCTGGACAGGGGCCCACACCGGGGAGCTGTTTTTT. The whole variable domain, filled in from reference TRBV5-1 and TRBJ2-2, reads KAGVTQTPRYLIKTRGQQVTLSCSPISGHRSVSWYQQTPGQGLQFLFEYFSETQRNKGNFPGRFSGRQFSNSRSEMNVSTLELGDSALYLCASSWTGAHTGELFFGEGSRLTVL.

The chain employs TRBV15 and TRBJ1-6; D is undetermined. Germline CDR1 LNHNV, CDR2 YYDKDF (reference sequence). The V and J ends lost 5 bases and 7 bases respectively, with 12 bases between them. The CDR3 totals 14 residues. The CDR3 DNA reads as TGTGCCACCAGCGCTCCAGTTAAAAATTCACCCCTCCACTTT. This sequence encodes CATSAPVKNSPLHF.

V is TRBV7-2 and J is TRBJ2-1; D gene uncertain. The CDR3 covers 13 residues. The germline V gene encodes CDR1 SGHTA and CDR2 FQGNSA. Trimming stripped 1 base from V and 9 bases from J, with 10 bases between. As DNA, the CDR3 is TGTGCCAGCAGCTTAGGGCCGGTGGGTGAGCAGTTCTTC. Translating gives CASSLGPVGEQFF.

The chain recombines TRBV6-1 with TRBJ2-3, with 11 positions matching TRBD2. The junction had 1 base not matched to a gene; V was cut back by 0 bases and J by 2 bases. Germline values: CDR1 MNHNS, CDR2 SASEGT. The CDR3 runs to 16 residues. CDR3 nucleotides: TGTGCCAGCAGTGAAGCTAGCGGGGGGGCCACAGATACGCAGTATTTT. Translation: CASSEASGGATDTQYF.

This sequence joins TRBV2 and TRBJ1-5; D gene uncertain. Trimming pared 6 bases from V and 3 bases from J, leaving 9 bases between. The V gene's germline CDR1 is SNHLY and CDR2 FYNNEI. This CDR3 spans 13 amino acids. The CDR3 DNA reads as TGTGCCAGCAGCAACAGAGCCAATCAGCCCCAGCATTTT. It is translated as CASSNRANQPQHF.

The CDR3 reads CASRGMEYEQYV. Written as DNA, the CDR3 is TGTGCCAGCAGAGGTATGGAGTACGAGCAGTACGTC. J is TRBJ2-7 and V is TRBV2; D is undetermined. CDR3 length equals 12 residues. Trimming took 6 bases from V and 4 from J, leaving 10 bases between them. CDR1 is SNHLY, CDR2 FYNNEI, per germline.

This chain uses TRBV28 with TRBJ2-1, with 8 bases identical to TRBD1. This CDR3 region has 13 residues. The V segment lost 3 bases and the J segment 14 bases; nucleotides outside the gene matches: 9. Germline-derived CDR1 and CDR2 are MDHEN and SYDVKM. For the CDR3, the DNA is TGTGCCAGCAGTTTTCGAGGGAGGACAGGGAAGTTCTTC. It codes for CASSFRGRTGKFF. Supplemented by reference TRBV28 and TRBJ2-1, the full variable domain reads DVKVTQSSRYLVKRTGEKVFLECVQDMDHENMFWYRQDPGLGLRLIYFSYDVKMKEKGDIPEGYSVSREKKERFSLILESASTNQTSMYLCASSFRGRTGKFFGPGTRLTVL.